This TCR beta chain was profiled in a study of shared clonotypes between healthy human individuals. This CDR3 is 15 amino acids long. Deletions cut 6 bases from V and 10 bases from J, with 22 bases between. Germline V gives CDR1 SEHNR, CDR2 FQNEAQ (reference sequence). CD8 cells regarded as naive lacked CD45RO, were positively chosen for CCR7, and omitted terminally differentiated effector memory CD45RA+ cells. Here immunoSEQ multiplex PCR was the method, and the copy in TCRdb shows in-frame clones only, minus some. The data contain about 590,000 clones, 95% of them singletons. The sample comprised naive CD8+ T cells sorted from blood. The chain uses TRBV7-9 and TRBJ2-1; D possibly corresponds to TRBD2 (6 bases). This TCR was recovered from a woman between 25 and 40 years old in good health. CDR3 sequence (DNA): TGTGCCAGCAGGGTCCGGGACTCAATCCACCGGGAGCAGTTCTTC. Its protein product is CASRVRDSIHREQFF.